This entry lists 17 T cell receptor beta chains sequenced from one sample in a study of read filtering for tumor transcriptome and immune sequencing. This library used roughly 400 ng RNA and molecular barcoded adaptors spanning alpha/delta and beta/gamma chains. Using its own MiXCR run on the reads, TCRdb lists one record per CDR3 protein. Here the sample spans 57,000 or so distinct CDR3 sequences, around 21% being singletons. Sequencing used a population of CD138-negative cells sorted from bone marrow. These receptors came from a donor at least 40 years old with multiple myeloma.

This clonotype was found many times. The chain joins TRBV19 to TRBJ1-1; D is possibly TRBD1 (6 bases). Between the trimmed V and J ends, which lost 3 bases and 5 bases, there was a span of 10 bases. The germline V gene has CDR1 LNHDA and CDR2 SQIVND (reference sequence). This CDR3 contains 13 residues. CDR3 coding DNA: TGTGCCAGTAGTATGAAGGGGGGAACTGAAGCTTTCTTT. It encodes CASSMKGGTEAFF.

For this clonotype: A clone one base away is much larger, so this may be a read error. As DNA, the CDR3 is TGTGCCAGCAGGGGGACAGGGTCTGGGGGCATTCAGTACTTC. It translates to CASRGTGSGGIQYF. This chain connects TRBV12-3 or TRBV12-4 to TRBJ2-4, with 9 positions matching TRBD1. This CDR3 comprises 14 residues. V was pared by 6 bases and J by 9 bases, with 9 bases of the junction left unmatched.

This clonotype came up many times. The rearrangement joins TRBV14 to TRBJ2-1; D is ambiguous. Trimming removed 1 base from V and 3 bases from J, with 10 bases in between. The CDR3 totals 15 residues. CDR1 and CDR2 from the germline V gene are SGHDN and FVKESK. The CDR3 sequence: CASSQVNFGYNEQFF. The CDR3 region has the DNA TGTGCCAGCAGCCAAGTAAACTTCGGCTACAATGAGCAGTTCTTC. The full variable domain, completed using reference TRBV14 and TRBJ2-1, is EAGVTQFPSHSVIEKGQTVTLRCDPISGHDNLYWYRRVMGKEIKFLLHFVKESKQDESGMPNNRFLAERTGGTYSTLKVQPAELEDSGVYFCASSQVNFGYNEQFFGPGTRLTVL.

The chain is built from TRBV29-1 and TRBJ2-2; D is perhaps TRBD1 (5 bases). This CDR3 is built from 13 residues. Germline lookup yields CDR1 SQVTM and CDR2 ANQGSEA. The V gene lost 4 bases and the J gene lost 3 bases, with 9 bases spanning the gap. CDR3 residues: CSVGFRDTGELFF. CDR3 DNA sequence: TGCAGCGTTGGGTTCAGGGACACCGGGGAGCTGTTTTTT.

Only a few counts were recorded for this clonotype. V gene TRBV20-1 combines with J gene TRBJ2-7; D might be TRBD1 (5 bases). V was trimmed by 4 bases and J by 4 bases, leaving 8 bases between them. The CDR3 totals 11 residues. Germline V gene lookup returns CDR1 DFQATT and CDR2 SNEGSKA (reference sequence). The CDR3 spells CSATRDYEQYF. The CDR3 DNA reads as TGCAGTGCTACCAGGGATTACGAGCAGTACTTC.

This clonotype was seen once. This CDR3 is missing its conserved last phenylalanine or tryptophan, likely due to a read error. The rearrangement uses TRBV20-1 and TRBJ2-1; TRBD2 matches at 7 bases. CDR1 DFQATT and CDR2 SNEGSKA come from the germline V gene (reference sequence). This CDR3 spans 10 amino acids. CDR3 protein: CRGGLGEQFL. The CDR3 coding sequence is TGCAGGGGGGGGTTGGGGGAGCAGTTCCTC.

This clonotype was recorded many times. This CDR3 is CASSYSAGLSEQYF. The CDR3 DNA sequence: TGTGCCAGCAGTTATTCTGCGGGTCTAAGCGAGCAGTACTTC. The rearrangement links TRBV6-2 or TRBV6-3 to TRBJ2-7, with D possibly TRBD2 on 5 matching bases. The CDR3 loop spans 14 amino acids. From germline, CDR1 is MNHEY and CDR2 SVGEGT. V gave up 3 bases and J gave up 6 bases, with 15 bases separating them.

This clonotype came up many times. CDR3 DNA: TGTGCCAGCAGCTTGTGGGGTGAGACCCAGTACTTC. It codes for CASSLWGETQYF. This chain uses TRBV5-6 with TRBJ2-5; no clear D gene. Looked up from germline, CDR1 is SGHDT and CDR2 is YYEEEE. The CDR3 extends over 12 amino acids. V was trimmed by 1 base and J by 5 bases, leaving 6 bases between them.

This clonotype occurred many times. The rearrangement uses TRBV29-1 and TRBJ1-1; D might be TRBD1 (5 bases). The CDR3 has 13 amino acids. V was trimmed by 7 bases and J by 6 bases, leaving 18 bases between them. Looked up from germline, CDR1 is SQVTM and CDR2 is ANQGSEA. CDR3 sequence: CSAPGEGFSEAFF. The CDR3 DNA sequence: TGCAGCGCCCCGGGGGAGGGGTTCTCTGAAGCTTTCTTT. Complete variable domain (other parts from reference TRBV29-1 and TRBJ1-1): SAVISQKPSRDICQRGTSLTIQCQVDSQVTMMFWYRQQPGQSLTLIATANQGSEATYESGFVIDKFPISRPNLTFSTLTVSNMSPEDSSIYLCSAPGEGFSEAFFGQGTRLTVV.

This clonotype was counted at least ten times. The CDR3 here is CSADIRGRSTGELFF. The CDR3 bases are TGCAGTGCCGACATCAGGGGGCGCTCTACCGGGGAGCTGTTTTTT. The rearrangement joins TRBV20-1 to TRBJ2-2, with 8 bases identical to TRBD1. The CDR3 is 15 amino acids. V trimming: 6 bases; J trimming: 5 bases; junction bases outside the gene matches: 11. In germline, CDR1 is DFQATT, CDR2 SNEGSKA (reference sequence).

This clonotype was seen repeatedly, ten times or more. The chain joins TRBV29-1 to TRBJ2-5, with TRBD1 matching 9 bases. This CDR3 has 14 amino acids. With 7 bases clipped from V and 4 bases from J, the junction kept 10 bases outside the gene matches. Germline-derived CDR1 and CDR2 are SQVTM and ANQGSEA. The CDR3 DNA follows: TGCAGCGCGACCGGGACAGGGTCGTCAGAGACCCAGTACTTC. Residues: CSATGTGSSETQYF.

This clonotype showed up many times. The V call is TRBV6-6, the J call TRBJ1-4; D is uncertain. Germline V gives CDR1 MNHNY, CDR2 SVGAGI (reference sequence). Trimming took 0 bases from V and 4 from J, leaving 15 bases between them. This CDR3 has 17 residues. The CDR3 is CASSYSLRGSGNEKLFF. CDR3 coding DNA: TGTGCCAGCAGTTACTCCCTCCGAGGGTCTGGTAATGAAAAACTGTTTTTT.

This clonotype was observed at least ten times. This chain uses TRBV10-2 with TRBJ2-7; 12 bases map to TRBD2. This CDR3 region has 14 residues. The V segment lost 3 bases and the J segment 11 bases; nucleotides outside the gene matches: 8. CDR1 is WSHSY and CDR2 is SAAADI in the germline V gene. The CDR3 nucleotides read TGCGCCAGCAGTGAAGGATTATCTAGCGGGAGGGAGTACTTC. Amino acid sequence: CASSEGLSSGREYF.

This clonotype showed up just a few times. A read error is possible here, since a much larger clone lies one base away. This rearrangement joins TRBV7-3 to TRBJ1-1, with D perhaps matching TRBD1 (5 bases). V lost 5 bases to trimming and J lost 7 bases, with 17 bases between them. Germline V gene lookup returns CDR1 SGHTA and CDR2 FQGTGA. The CDR3 runs to 14 residues. Here the CDR3 reads CASSRGSTDIEAFF. The DNA for the CDR3 is TGTGCCAGCAGCCGAGGTTCGACGGACATTGAAGCTTTCTTT.

This clonotype was detected once. Being one base from a much bigger clone, this may be a read error. The chain links TRBV10-1 to TRBJ2-2; D is uncertain. The CDR3 totals 15 residues. Germline-derived CDR1 and CDR2 are WNHNN and SYGVQD (reference sequence). The CDR3 is CVSSVDPSNTGELFF. The CDR3 DNA sequence: TGCGTCAGCAGTGTAGACCCATCGAACACCGGGGAGCTGTTTTTT.

This clonotype rates as medium-sized (0.01 to 0.1%). The V gene is TRBV14, the J gene TRBJ2-1; D possibly corresponds to TRBD2 (5 bases). V was shortened by 4 bases and J by 9 bases, with 13 bases between the two germline ends. The CDR3 is 13 residues long. Germline V gives CDR1 SGHDN, CDR2 FVKESK. The CDR3: CASSRGLQTEQFF. The CDR3 DNA is TGTGCCAGCAGCCGAGGACTGCAAACTGAGCAGTTCTTC.

This clonotype was observed a few times. The chain is built from TRBV28 and TRBJ1-6; a possible D gene is TRBD1 (5 bases). V was cut by 5 bases and J by 5 bases, with 10 bases left in between. CDR3 length: 14 amino acids. Germline CDR1 is MDHEN and CDR2 is SYDVKM. CDR3 sequence reads: CASSEGSNNSPLHF. Written as DNA, the CDR3 is TGTGCCAGCAGTGAGGGGTCTAATAATTCACCCCTCCACTTT. Filled out from reference TRBV28 and TRBJ1-6, the complete variable domain reads DVKVTQSSRYLVKRTGEKVFLECVQDMDHENMFWYRQDPGLGLRLIYFSYDVKMKEKGDIPEGYSVSREKKERFSLILESASTNQTSMYLCASSEGSNNSPLHFGNGTRLTVT.